This TCR beta chain was captured in a study of PD-1 blockade in classical Hodgkin lymphoma. Study outcomes and limitations: Significantly greater TCR diversity emerged by C4D1 in CD4+ cells but not CD8+ cells. Complete responders showed a baseline diversity that resembled the diversity of newly diagnosed patients.

CDR1 and CDR2 (germline): MNHEY, SMNVEV (reference sequence). The CDR3 runs 16 residues. The V gene lost 5 bases and the J gene lost 0 bases, with 14 bases spanning the gap. Every patient was affected by relapse after autologous stem cell transplantation, while exposure to brentuximab vedotin was not uniform. Relapsed/refractory classical Hodgkin lymphoma patients had complete, partial or progressive responses. Assay: immunoSEQ multiplex PCR; the TCRdb copy retains only in-frame clones and omits some. Here the sample spans about 110,000 clones, 70% to 90% being singletons. As to this clone: Its target is unknown.

V gene TRBV27 combines with J gene TRBJ2-1, with D possibly matching TRBD2 (6 bases). The TCR was taken from a human donor with classical Hodgkin lymphoma. The source was peripheral blood mononuclear cells (PBMCs), collected before the second cycle of nivolumab. The CDR3 is CASSPLAASSYNEQFF. CDR3 DNA sequence: TGTGCCAGCAGTCCTTTAGCGGCAAGCTCCTACAATGAGCAGTTCTTC.